The 9 T cell receptor beta chains below were found in one sample sequenced in a study of T cells in Graves' hyperthyroidism and ophthalmopathy. TCR beta CDR3 region amplification was performed from RNA transcripts. During a first-round RT-PCR of the TCR CDR3, the HTBI primer set was used. TCRdb recomputed calls from the multiplex PCR reads with MiXCR, one row per CDR3 protein. The sample lists about 640,000 distinct CDR3 sequences; roughly 20% were seen once. Sequencing was carried out using blood. These receptors were obtained from a man aged 30 to 39 with Graves' ophthalmopathy.

The J gene is TRBJ2-2, the V gene TRBV5-1; D is uncertain. With 1 base removed from V and 7 bases from J, the gap between germline ends came to 8 bases. The CDR3 extends over 13 amino acids. Germline V gives CDR1 SGHRS, CDR2 YFSETQ. The CDR3 region has the DNA TGCGCCAGCAGCTTGATAGAGGTCGGGGAGCTGTTTTTT. This sequence encodes CASSLIEVGELFF.

Points on this clonotype: A read error is possible here, since a much larger clone lies one base away. V is TRBV2 and J is TRBJ1-5; maybe TRBD1 (6 bases). Germline V lookup: CDR1 SNHLY, CDR2 FYNNEI. The CDR3 is 16 residues long. The V end lost 4 bases, the J end lost 0 bases, and 13 bases lay between the germline ends. The CDR3 DNA is TGTGCCAGCAGTGGACAGGCCGTTGATAGCAATCAGCCCCAGCATTTT. Amino acid sequence: CASSGQAVDSNQPQHF.

V usage is TRBV5-1 and J usage is TRBJ2-2; maybe TRBD2 (7 bases). Trimming left V 5 bases short and J 0 bases short, with 11 bases between. The CDR3 runs 15 residues. Germline CDR1 and CDR2: SGHRS and YFSETQ. CDR3 sequence reads: CASRKGGSNTGELFF. CDR3 nucleotides: TGCGCCAGCAGGAAGGGGGGGTCGAACACCGGGGAGCTGTTTTTT.

V usage is TRBV20-1 and J usage is TRBJ2-3; 11 bases map to TRBD2. The CDR3 consists of 15 residues. Unmatched junction bases numbered 6, after V lost 6 bases and J lost 1 base. Germline V gene data show CDR1 as DFQATT and CDR2 as SNEGSKA (reference sequence). CDR3 sequence: CSALTSGAGTDTQYF. DNA for the CDR3: TGCAGTGCCTTGACTAGCGGGGCCGGCACAGATACGCAGTATTTT.

This clonotype was observed a handful of times. The chain is built from TRBV7-9 and TRBJ2-1; D is perhaps TRBD2 (6 bases). The CDR3 runs to 14 residues. CDR1 and CDR2 (germline): SEHNR, FQNEAQ (reference sequence). The ends were cut back, 3 bases at V and 5 bases at J, with 11 bases in the middle. CDR3 loop: CASSFRTTHNEQFF. CDR3 DNA sequence: TGTGCCAGCAGCTTTCGGACTACCCACAATGAGCAGTTCTTC.

This clonotype was detected ten times or more. V usage is TRBV7-9 and J usage is TRBJ2-7; D possibly matches TRBD1 or TRBD2 (6 bases each). CDR3 length: 16 residues. V was pared by 5 bases and J by 5 bases, with 22 bases between. The germline V gene encodes CDR1 SEHNR and CDR2 FQNEAQ (reference sequence). The CDR3 bases are TGTGCCAGCAGCCCGGCTGGGGGGCGCCCCAGGGACGAGCAGTACTTC. Its protein is CASSPAGGRPRDEQYF.

The rearrangement links TRBV7-8 to TRBJ2-7; weak D call: TRBD2 (6 bases). Trimming pared 8 bases from V and 3 bases from J, leaving 14 bases between. CDR3 length: 13 amino acids. Germline V gene data show CDR1 as SGHVS and CDR2 as FQNEAQ. CDR3 sequence reads: CASRPGEVYEQYF. DNA for the CDR3: TGTGCCAGCCGTCCGGGGGAGGTCTACGAGCAGTACTTC.

This rearrangement joins TRBV2 to TRBJ1-2, with TRBD1 as a possible D gene (5 bases). CDR1 and CDR2 from the germline V gene are SNHLY and FYNNEI. The ends were cut back, 0 bases at V and 7 bases at J, with 9 bases in the middle. There are 13 residues in the CDR3. CDR3 in amino acids: CASSEAREAGYTF. The CDR3, as DNA: TGTGCCAGCAGTGAAGCCAGGGAGGCTGGCTACACCTTC. Supplemented by reference TRBV2 and TRBJ1-2, the full variable domain reads EPEVTQTPSHQVTQMGQEVILRCVPISNHLYFYWYRQILGQKVEFLVSFYNNEISEKSEIFDDQFSVERPDGSNFTLKIRSTKLEDSAMYFCASSEAREAGYTFGSGTRLTVV.

The CDR3 sequence: CASSLRRSLDPPLHF. The CDR3 DNA reads as TGTGCCAGCAGTTTACGACGCTCCCTTGATCCGCCCCTCCACTTT. This chain links TRBV27 with TRBJ1-6, with D unresolved. V lost 2 bases and J 13 bases, leaving 18 bases between the germline ends. The germline gives CDR1 MNHEY, CDR2 SMNVEV (reference sequence). This CDR3 has 15 residues.